Included here is one TCR beta chain sequence, with context. No antigen is known for it. Base qualities are not recorded, but no much larger clone differs from it by a single base. This sample was taken from a study of memory CD4+ T cells and cytomegalovirus serostatus (dated by TCRdb to the late 2010s). General notes on the study: The 33 healthy Belgian adults in the cohort included 9 who were CMV seropositive and about 24 who were CMV seronegative. To replicate a published TCR-based CMV serostatus classifier, the study sequenced CD4+ memory TCRbeta repertoires from a Belgian cohort whose cytomegalovirus serostatus was known.

The Quick-DNA Microprep Kit was used to extract genomic DNA from the sorted cells. Amplification of TCRbeta DNA was done with the immunoSEQ hsTCRbeta kit, following the protocol from the manufacturer. TCRbeta libraries were sequenced on an Illumina MiSeq instrument. As for how the authors treated the data: Following removal of out-of-frame sequences, some 2 million distinct TCRbeta sequences were retained, with an average of roughly 70,000 per individual. Each individual was scored according to the count of about 150 previously reported CMV-associated TCRbeta sequences and the total productive distinct TCRbeta count. A beta-binomial model was reimplemented in Python, and scikit-learn random forests with default parameters were trained on US cohort data. Classifier performance on the Belgian cohort was summarized as median AUC with percentile confidence intervals calculated over 10,000 bootstrap iterations. TCRdb mirrors the immuneACCESS table, restricted to in-frame sequences. Some clones are absent from its copies; in checked studies, under half trace to an unresolved V gene, and the reason for the others is unknown. The DNA gave D and trimming, while V, J and clone size come from that table. The sample table lists tens of thousands of clones, 70% to 80% of them with a count of one. Approximately 5% of the sample goes to the ten largest clones.

Single viable CD3+CD4+CD8-CD45RO+ cells were sorted as memory CD4+ T cells on a FACSAria II. To determine CMV serostatus, a Roche Elecsys assay was used that detects serum IgG against CMV pp150, pp28, p38 and p52. After the samples were thawed, total CD4+ T cells were enriched through positive selection using CD4 magnetic microbeads. The samples came from a separate study whose specific focus was interrogating the CD4+ T cell memory repertoire. Following standard operating procedures, peripheral blood mononuclear cells were isolated and cryopreserved, while serum was kept at -80 degrees C. Staining used CD3-PerCP (BW264/56), CD4-APC (RPA-T4), CD45RO-PE (UCHT1) and CD8-Pacific Orange (3B5) antibodies, with Sytox blue excluding non-viable cells. Including cysteine and phenylalanine, the CDR3 has 14 amino acids. The sequence is cut down to CDR3 DNA, 42 bases in frame from base 1. The junction shows trimming of 4 bases on V and 3 bases on J, and the gene matches do not reach 4 bases of it. The germline V gene supplies CDR1 MGHRA and CDR2 YSYEKL.

Results and caveats for the whole study, not just this receptor: Unlike the original study, which covered naive and memory CD4+ and CD8+ populations, the Belgian study sequenced only CD4+CD45RO+ memory cells. On the Belgian cohort, the classifier built on the original framework reached a median bootstrapped AUC of 0.95, with a 95% CI of 0.76-1.00. Results were interpreted as suggesting that the CMV-associated TCR signature is largely present in the CD4+ memory repertoire. CMV serostatus prediction reached a median bootstrapped AUC of about 0.95 with the original framework and 0.9 to 0.93 with a US-trained random forest. Among the 150 to 200 previously reported CMV-associated TCRbeta sequences, some 67 showed up in the CD4+ memory repertoires, with each one found in between one and five individuals.

The chain couples TRBV4-1 to TRBJ2-7, with 9 bases in between that match TRBD1. The receptor was isolated from an adult in good health and CMV-seropositive. What was sequenced was memory CD4+ T cells from blood. The bases are TGCGCCAGCAGCCTCGGGACAGGGAACTACGAGCAGTACTTC. Translated, it gives CASSLGTGNYEQYF.